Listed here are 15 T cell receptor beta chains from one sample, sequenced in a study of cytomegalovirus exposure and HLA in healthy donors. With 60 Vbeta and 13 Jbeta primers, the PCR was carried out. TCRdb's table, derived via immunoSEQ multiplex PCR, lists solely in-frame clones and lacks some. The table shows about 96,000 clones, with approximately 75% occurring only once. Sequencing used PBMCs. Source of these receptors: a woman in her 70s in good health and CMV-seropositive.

The CDR3 region has the DNA TGTGCCAGCAGCACTAGCGGGGGGGTGAGAGAGACCCAGTACTTC. It yields the protein CASSTSGGVRETQYF. This chain uses TRBV4-2 with TRBJ2-5; TRBD2 agrees at 13 bases. The ends lost 5 bases at V and 4 bases at J; junction bases unmatched: 4. The CDR3 runs 15 residues. Germline CDR1 LGHNA, CDR2 YNFKEQ.

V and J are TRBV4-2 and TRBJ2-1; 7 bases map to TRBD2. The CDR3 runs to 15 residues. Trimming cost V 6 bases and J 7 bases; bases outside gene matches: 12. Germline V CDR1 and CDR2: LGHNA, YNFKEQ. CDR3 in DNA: TGTGCCAGCAGTTATGGGGCAGCCGGGGGGAATGAGCAGTTCTTC. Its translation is CASSYGAAGGNEQFF.

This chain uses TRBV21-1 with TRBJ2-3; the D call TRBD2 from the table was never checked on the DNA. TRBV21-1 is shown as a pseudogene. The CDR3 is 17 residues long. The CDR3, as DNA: TGTGCCAGCAGCAAAGTGGAGGGACTAGCGGACACAGATACGCAGTATTTT. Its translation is CASSKVEGLADTDTQYF.

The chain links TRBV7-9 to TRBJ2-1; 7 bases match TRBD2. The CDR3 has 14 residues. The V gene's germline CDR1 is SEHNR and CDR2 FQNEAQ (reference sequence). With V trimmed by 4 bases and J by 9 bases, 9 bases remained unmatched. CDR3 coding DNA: TGTGCCAGCAGCTCCGGGGGGAGGGCTAGTGAGCAGTTCTTC. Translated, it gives CASSSGGRASEQFF.

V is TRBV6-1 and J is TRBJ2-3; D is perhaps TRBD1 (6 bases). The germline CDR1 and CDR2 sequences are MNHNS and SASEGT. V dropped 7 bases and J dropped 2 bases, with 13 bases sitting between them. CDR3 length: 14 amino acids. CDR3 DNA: TGTGCCAGCATCGAGACAGGCCTCACAGATACGCAGTATTTT. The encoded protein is CASIETGLTDTQYF.

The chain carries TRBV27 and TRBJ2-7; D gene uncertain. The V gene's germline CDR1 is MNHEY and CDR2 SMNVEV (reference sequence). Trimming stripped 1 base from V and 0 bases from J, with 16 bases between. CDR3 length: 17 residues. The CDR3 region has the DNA TGTGCCAGCAGTTTATTTGGGCTGAGCAGTTCCTCCTACGAGCAGTACTTC. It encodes CASSLFGLSSSSYEQYF.

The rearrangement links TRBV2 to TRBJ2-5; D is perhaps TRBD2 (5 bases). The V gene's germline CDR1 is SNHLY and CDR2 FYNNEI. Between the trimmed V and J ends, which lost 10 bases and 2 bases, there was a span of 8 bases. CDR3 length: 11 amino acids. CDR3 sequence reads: CATGGQETQYF. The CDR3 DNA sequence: TGTGCCACTGGCGGGCAAGAGACCCAGTACTTC.

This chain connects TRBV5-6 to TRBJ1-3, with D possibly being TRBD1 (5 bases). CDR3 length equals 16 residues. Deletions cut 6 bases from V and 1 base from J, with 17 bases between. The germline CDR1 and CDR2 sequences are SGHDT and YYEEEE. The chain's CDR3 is CASIQNGAESGNTIYF. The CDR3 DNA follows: TGTGCCAGCATCCAAAATGGGGCGGAGTCTGGAAACACCATATATTTT.

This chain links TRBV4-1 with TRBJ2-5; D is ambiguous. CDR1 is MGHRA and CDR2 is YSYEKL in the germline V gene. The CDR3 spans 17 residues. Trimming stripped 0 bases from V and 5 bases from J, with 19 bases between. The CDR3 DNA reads TGCGCCAGCAGCCAAGACCACCCACTGCGGAGTGGCGAGACCCAGTACTTC. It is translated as CASSQDHPLRSGETQYF.

Here the CDR3 reads CASSDGTSVYNEQFF. CDR3 nucleotide sequence: TGTGCCAGCAGTGACGGGACTAGTGTCTACAATGAGCAGTTCTTC. The V gene is TRBV6-4, the J gene TRBJ2-1; the match to TRBD2 covers 8 bases. The germline CDR1 and CDR2 sequences are MRHNA and SNTAGT. The CDR3 sequence is 15 residues long. V was clipped by 2 bases and J by 3 bases; unmatched bases: 3.

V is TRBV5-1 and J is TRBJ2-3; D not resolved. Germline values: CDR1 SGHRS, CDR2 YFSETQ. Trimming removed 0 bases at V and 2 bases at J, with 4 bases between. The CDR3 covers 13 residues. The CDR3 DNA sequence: TGCGCCAGCAGCTTGGTCGTCACAGATACGCAGTATTTT. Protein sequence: CASSLVVTDTQYF.

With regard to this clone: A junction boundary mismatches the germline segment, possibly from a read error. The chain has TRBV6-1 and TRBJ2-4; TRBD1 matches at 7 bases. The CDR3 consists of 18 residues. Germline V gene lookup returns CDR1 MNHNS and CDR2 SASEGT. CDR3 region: CASSEGTVTSLAKNIQYF. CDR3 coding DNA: TGTGCCAGCAGCGAAGGGACAGTAACCTCCTTAGCCAAAAACATTCAGTACTTC.

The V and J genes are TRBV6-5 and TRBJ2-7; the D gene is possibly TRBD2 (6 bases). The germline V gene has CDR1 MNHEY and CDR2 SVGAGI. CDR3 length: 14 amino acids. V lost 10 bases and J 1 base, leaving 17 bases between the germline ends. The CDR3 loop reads CATKRGIPSYEQYF. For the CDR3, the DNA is TGTGCCACCAAACGGGGGATACCTTCCTACGAGCAGTACTTC.

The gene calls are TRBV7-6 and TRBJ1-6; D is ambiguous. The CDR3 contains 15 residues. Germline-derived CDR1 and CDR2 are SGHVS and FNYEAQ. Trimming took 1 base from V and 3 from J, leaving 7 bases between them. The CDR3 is CASSLDSGYNSPLHF. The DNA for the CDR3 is TGTGCCAGCAGCTTAGATTCAGGCTATAATTCACCCCTCCACTTT.

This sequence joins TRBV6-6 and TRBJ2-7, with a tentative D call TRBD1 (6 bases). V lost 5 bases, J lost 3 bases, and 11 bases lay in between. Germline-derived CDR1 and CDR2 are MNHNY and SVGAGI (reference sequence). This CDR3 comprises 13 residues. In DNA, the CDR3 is TGTGCCAGCAGTCAAGACAGGTACTACGAGCAGTACTTC. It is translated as CASSQDRYYEQYF.